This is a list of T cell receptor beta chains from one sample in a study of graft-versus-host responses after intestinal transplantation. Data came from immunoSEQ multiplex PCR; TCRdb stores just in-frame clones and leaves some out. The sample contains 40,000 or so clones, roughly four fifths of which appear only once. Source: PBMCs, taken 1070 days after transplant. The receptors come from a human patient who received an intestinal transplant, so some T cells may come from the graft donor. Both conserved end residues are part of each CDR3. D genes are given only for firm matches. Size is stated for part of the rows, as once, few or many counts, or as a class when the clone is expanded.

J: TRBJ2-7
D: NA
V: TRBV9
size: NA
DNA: TGTGCCAGCAGCGAGGGGGGGATCTCCTACGAGCAGTACTTC
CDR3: CASSEGGISYEQYF

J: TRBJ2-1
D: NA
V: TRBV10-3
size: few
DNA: TGTGCCATCAGTGAGCCGACTTTCGGGGGTGATGAGCAGTTCTTC
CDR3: CAISEPTFGGDEQFF

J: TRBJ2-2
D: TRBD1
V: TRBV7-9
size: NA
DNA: TGTGCCAGCAGCCCACGGAAACCGGGACAGGGGGGGTCCGGGGAGCTGTTTTTT
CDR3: CASSPRKPGQGGSGELFF

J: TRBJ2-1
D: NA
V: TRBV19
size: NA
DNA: TGTGCCAGTAGTACGTTGCAGGGCTCCTACAATGAGCAGTTCTTC
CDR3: CASSTLQGSYNEQFF

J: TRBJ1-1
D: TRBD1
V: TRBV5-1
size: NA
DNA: TGCGCCAGCAGGCAGGACAGGGACACTGAAGCTTTCTTT
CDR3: CASRQDRDTEAFF

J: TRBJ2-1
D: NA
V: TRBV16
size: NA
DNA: TGTGCCAGCAGCCAAGGGGCTGAGCAGTTCTTC
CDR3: CASSQGAEQFF

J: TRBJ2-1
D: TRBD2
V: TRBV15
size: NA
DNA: TGTGCCACCCGTGGGACTAGCGGGAGAAATGAGCAGTTCTTC
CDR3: CATRGTSGRNEQFF

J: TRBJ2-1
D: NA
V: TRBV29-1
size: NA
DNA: TGCAGCGTTGTGGGGGGGGCAACAGGGTACAATGAGCAGTTCTTC
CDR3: CSVVGGATGYNEQFF

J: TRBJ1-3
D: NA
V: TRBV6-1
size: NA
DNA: TGTGCCAGCAGTGTTGGAAACACCATATATTTT
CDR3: CASSVGNTIYF

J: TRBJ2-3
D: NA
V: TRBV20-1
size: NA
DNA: TGCAGTGCTCCTTTAACAGATACGCAGTATTTT
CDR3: CSAPLTDTQYF

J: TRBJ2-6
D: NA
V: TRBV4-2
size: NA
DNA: TGTGCCAGCAGCCAAGATTATGACTCTGGGGCCAACGTCCTGACTTTC
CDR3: CASSQDYDSGANVLTF

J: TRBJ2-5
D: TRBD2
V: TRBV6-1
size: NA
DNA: TGTGCCAGCAGTGAATTTGCGGGGGGGAAAGAGACCCAGTACTTC
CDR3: CASSEFAGGKETQYF

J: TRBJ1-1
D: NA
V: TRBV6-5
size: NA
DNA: TGTGCCAGCAGTTACGGGGACACTGAAGCTTTCTTT
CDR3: CASSYGDTEAFF

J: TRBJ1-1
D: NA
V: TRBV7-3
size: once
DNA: TGTGCCAGCAGCTTAGATGGGACACCTAACACTGAAGCTTTCTTT
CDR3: CASSLDGTPNTEAFF

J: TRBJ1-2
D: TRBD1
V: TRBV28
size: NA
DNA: TGTGCCAGCAGTTCCCTGACAGGGGCCTACACCTTC
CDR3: CASSSLTGAYTF

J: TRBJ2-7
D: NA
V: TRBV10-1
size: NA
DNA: TGCGCCAGCAGTGAGTCTTTTGGACTCGGAACCTACGAGCAGTACTTC
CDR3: CASSESFGLGTYEQYF

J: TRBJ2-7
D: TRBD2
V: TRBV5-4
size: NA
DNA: TGTGCCAGCGGAGCGGGAGTCTCCTACGAGCAGTACTTC
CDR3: CASGAGVSYEQYF

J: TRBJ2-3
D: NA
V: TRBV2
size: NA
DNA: TGTGCCAGCAGTGACAGGATCACAGATACGCAGTATTTT
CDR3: CASSDRITDTQYF

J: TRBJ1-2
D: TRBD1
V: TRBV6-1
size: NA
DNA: TGTGCCAGCAGTGAAGGAGCAGGGGGTGTCTATGGCTACACCTTC
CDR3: CASSEGAGGVYGYTF

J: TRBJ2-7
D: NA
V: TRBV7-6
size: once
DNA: TGTGCCAGCAGCTTATCCCGGTACGAGCAGTACTTC
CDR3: CASSLSRYEQYF

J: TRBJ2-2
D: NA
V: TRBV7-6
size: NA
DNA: TGTGCCACCTTCGGGTCGGACACCGGGGAGCTGTTTTTT
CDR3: CATFGSDTGELFF

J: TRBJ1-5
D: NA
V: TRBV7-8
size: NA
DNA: TGTGCCAGCAGCTTAACTAGCTCGGGCAATCAGCCCCAGCATTTT
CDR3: CASSLTSSGNQPQHF